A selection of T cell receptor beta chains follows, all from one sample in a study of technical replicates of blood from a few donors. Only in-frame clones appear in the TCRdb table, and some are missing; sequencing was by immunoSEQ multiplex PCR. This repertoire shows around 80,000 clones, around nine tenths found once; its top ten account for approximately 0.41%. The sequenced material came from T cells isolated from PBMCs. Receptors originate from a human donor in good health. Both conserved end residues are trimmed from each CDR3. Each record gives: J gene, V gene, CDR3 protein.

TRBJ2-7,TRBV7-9,ASSSSGRPYEQY
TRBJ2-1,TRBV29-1,SGTGTDHNEQF
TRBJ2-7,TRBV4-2,ASSPDRGYEQY
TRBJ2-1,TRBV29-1,SVEDPGEGYNEQF
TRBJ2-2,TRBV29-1,SVDRRTNTGELF
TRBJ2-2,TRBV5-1,ASSLAGNTGELF
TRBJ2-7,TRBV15,ATSRGLAGSVDEQY
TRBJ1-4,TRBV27,ASSLLQHNEKLF
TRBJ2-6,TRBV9,ASSVGAAGANVLT
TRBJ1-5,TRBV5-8,ASSLGRWSNQPQH
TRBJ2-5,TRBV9,ASSATGLFQETQY
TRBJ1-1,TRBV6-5,ASSYFGESTEAF
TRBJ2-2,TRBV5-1,ASSGIAGVSTGELF
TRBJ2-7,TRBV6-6,ASRHSGTVREQY
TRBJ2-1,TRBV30,AWSVNRGNEQF
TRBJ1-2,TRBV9,ASSVGTGGVYGYT
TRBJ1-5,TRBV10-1,ASHYRWSNQPQH
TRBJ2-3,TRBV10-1,ASSSVGTSGNTDTQY